The present T cell receptor beta chain was sequenced within a study of CD8 T cells in Susac syndrome. The CDR3 is 14 residues long. In germline, CDR1 is SQVTM, CDR2 ANQGSEA. The trim removed 2 bases at V and 4 bases at J, leaving 5 bases unmatched. Reverse transcription of roughly 0.45 to 1 ug RNA used random hexamers. The immunoSEQ assay covered 54 Vbeta and 13 Jbeta segments for CDR3. TCRdb reprocessed the immunoSEQ multiplex PCR reads with MiXCR, giving one entry per CDR3 protein. The data show around 50,000 distinct CDR3 sequences, 85% to 95% seen once. In blood CD8+ and CD4+ T cells, TCR beta underwent sequencing. Controls were age- and sex-matched healthy donors. TEMRA cells were FACS-enriched and CD8+ and CD4+ T cells negatively isolated.

This TCR was sampled from a human donor in good health. Sequenced: CD8+ T cells from PBMCs. This chain connects TRBV29-1 to TRBJ2-1, with 7 bases matching TRBD2. CDR3 coding DNA: TGCAGCGTTGAATCCAGCGGGATATACAATGAGCAGTTCTTC. It translates to CSVESSGIYNEQFF.